The next 15 T cell receptor beta chains were all read from a single sample in a study of cytomegalovirus exposure and HLA in healthy donors. 60 Vbeta and 13 Jbeta primers were used in PCR. Clones were read by immunoSEQ multiplex PCR, and TCRdb kept only the in-frame ones, dropping some. The sample has some 270,000 clones; about four fifths are singletons. The sample taken for sequencing was PBMCs. The source of these receptors is a girl between 2 and 10 years old in good health and CMV-seronegative.

To note about this clone: Other DNA sequences in this specimen translate into the identical CDR3. The chain recombines TRBV29-1 with TRBJ1-4; no clear D. Germline values: CDR1 SQVTM, CDR2 ANQGSEA. The ends were cut back, 4 bases at V and 0 bases at J, with 9 bases in the middle. The CDR3 consists of 14 residues. This chain's CDR3 is CSVAEGATNEKLFF. In DNA form, the CDR3 reads TGCAGCGTTGCGGAGGGTGCAACTAATGAAAAACTGTTTTTT.

The chain joins TRBV5-6 to TRBJ1-1, with D unclear. V shed 2 bases and J shed 5 bases, with 4 bases lying between them. This CDR3 comprises 11 residues. Looked up from germline, CDR1 is SGHDT and CDR2 is YYEEEE. CDR3 loop: CASSFATEAFF. CDR3 sequence (DNA): TGTGCCAGCAGCTTTGCGACTGAAGCTTTCTTT.

The CDR3: CASSLGTERRGYEQYF. The CDR3 nucleotides read TGCGCCAGCAGCCTTGGGACGGAACGGAGGGGCTACGAGCAGTACTTC. The chain employs TRBV5-1 and TRBJ2-7; a weak D match, TRBD2 (6 bases). Germline V CDR1 and CDR2: SGHRS, YFSETQ. This CDR3 spans 16 amino acids. V was pared by 4 bases and J by 3 bases, with 20 bases between.

The rearrangement links TRBV29-1 to TRBJ1-2, with D hard to call. This CDR3 comprises 12 residues. Trimming took off 4 bases at V and 6 bases at J, with 12 bases between the two ends. CDR1 and CDR2 from the germline V gene are SQVTM and ANQGSEA. The CDR3, as DNA: TGCAGCGTTGGCGGATGGGTCGATGGCTACACCTTC. Translating it yields CSVGGWVDGYTF.

The chain has TRBV5-1 and TRBJ2-7, with 16 bases that match TRBD2. There are 15 residues in the CDR3. Trimming at V came to 4 bases and at J to 11 bases, leaving 9 bases not matched to a gene. From germline, CDR1 is SGHRS and CDR2 YFSETQ. This CDR3 reads CASSPTGTSGGAKYF. CDR3 nucleotide sequence: TGCGCCAGCAGCCCAACCGGGACTAGCGGGGGGGCCAAGTACTTC.

The V gene is TRBV6-6, the J gene TRBJ2-1, with 7 nucleotides matching TRBD2. This CDR3 is 16 amino acids long. From germline, CDR1 is MNHNY and CDR2 SVGAGI (reference sequence). The J segment lost 1 base and the V segment lost 0 bases, leaving 3 bases of the junction unmatched. The CDR3 region is CASSYSGGESYNEQFF. CDR3 coding DNA: TGTGCCAGCAGTTACTCGGGGGGGGAGTCCTACAATGAGCAGTTCTTC.

V is TRBV5-6 and J is TRBJ2-1, with TRBD2 matching 10 bases. Germline V gives CDR1 SGHDT, CDR2 YYEEEE. With 4 bases clipped from V and 6 bases from J, the junction kept 10 bases outside the gene matches. CDR3 length: 16 residues. This chain's CDR3 is CASSPWTSGNVNEQFF. The CDR3 DNA reads TGTGCCAGCAGCCCCTGGACTAGCGGTAATGTCAATGAGCAGTTCTTC.

The chain recombines TRBV5-6 with TRBJ2-1; unclear D gene. Between the trimmed V and J ends, which lost 1 base and 8 bases, there was a span of 7 bases. Germline loops: CDR1 SGHDT, CDR2 YYEEEE. There are 12 residues in the CDR3. CDR3 amino acids: CASSLYPDEQFF. The CDR3 DNA reads TGTGCCAGCAGCTTGTATCCGGATGAGCAGTTCTTC.

V gene TRBV19 combines with J gene TRBJ2-1, with 9 bases fitting TRBD2. With V trimmed by 4 bases and J by 4 bases, 5 bases remained unmatched. Germline V lookup: CDR1 LNHDA, CDR2 SQIVND (reference sequence). This CDR3 comprises 15 residues. The CDR3 nucleotides are TGTGCCAGTAGTACCGGACTAGCGCCTTACAATGAGCAGTTCTTC. It specifies CASSTGLAPYNEQFF.

The rearrangement links TRBV27 to TRBJ2-5, with D perhaps matching TRBD2 (5 bases). The DNA end is a closer match to TRBJ2-7, so the J assignment may be wrong. The CDR3 spans 16 residues. Per germline, CDR1 MNHEY and CDR2 SMNVEV (reference sequence). As DNA, the CDR3 is TGTGCCAGCAGTTTTTTGAGGGCCCGGTCAGGCCACGAGCAGTACTTC. Its protein is CASSFLRARSGHEQYF.

The chain combines TRBV4-2 with TRBJ2-7; D is possibly TRBD2 (5 bases). V was shortened by 1 base and J by 2 bases, with 18 bases between the two germline ends. The CDR3 extends over 17 amino acids. Germline CDR1 LGHNA, CDR2 YNFKEQ. The CDR3 is CASSQAIDHHGAYEQYF. The CDR3 DNA reads TGTGCCAGCAGCCAAGCTATCGACCACCACGGGGCCTACGAGCAGTACTTC.

This sequence joins TRBV7-9 and TRBJ2-1; TRBD2 agrees at 10 bases. The germline V gene has CDR1 SEHNR and CDR2 FQNEAQ (reference sequence). This CDR3 has 17 residues. V was pared by 5 bases and J by 8 bases, with 15 bases of the junction left unmatched. The chain's CDR3 is CASSRLRSSGSQDEQFF. CDR3 DNA sequence: TGTGCCAGCAGCCGGCTTAGATCTAGCGGGAGTCAGGATGAGCAGTTCTTC. The variable domain in full, completed from reference TRBV7-9 and TRBJ2-1, reads DTGVSQNPRHKITKRGQNVTFRCDPISEHNRLYWYRQTLGQGPEFLTYFQNEAQLEKSRLLSDRFSAERPKGSFSTLEIQRTEQGDSAMYLCASSRLRSSGSQDEQFFGPGTRLTVL.

The chain employs TRBV30 and TRBJ2-7; D possibly corresponds to TRBD1 (5 bases). Germline CDR1 GTSNPN, CDR2 SVGIG (reference sequence). The CDR3 contains 14 residues. Trimming stripped 1 base from V and 1 base from J, with 11 bases between. CDR3 sequence: CAWSDPGSSYEQYF. DNA for the CDR3: TGTGCCTGGAGTGATCCAGGGTCATCCTACGAGCAGTACTTC.

The rearrangement links TRBV29-1 to TRBJ2-7; unclear D gene. The CDR3 runs 12 residues. With 5 bases removed from V and 3 bases from J, the gap between germline ends came to 11 bases. Germline CDR1 is SQVTM and CDR2 is ANQGSEA. CDR3 protein: CSVSDTFYEQYF. CDR3 nucleotide sequence: TGCAGCGTTTCCGACACCTTCTACGAGCAGTACTTC.

The CDR3 here is CASSSQGGKSYEQYF. The DNA of the CDR3 is TGTGCCAGCAGCTCACAGGGGGGGAAGAGTTACGAGCAGTACTTC. The V call is TRBV7-9, the J call TRBJ2-7; TRBD1 might be the D (8 bases). V was clipped by 4 bases and J by 4 bases, with 17 bases between them. This CDR3 spans 15 amino acids. Germline V gene data show CDR1 as SEHNR and CDR2 as FQNEAQ (reference sequence).